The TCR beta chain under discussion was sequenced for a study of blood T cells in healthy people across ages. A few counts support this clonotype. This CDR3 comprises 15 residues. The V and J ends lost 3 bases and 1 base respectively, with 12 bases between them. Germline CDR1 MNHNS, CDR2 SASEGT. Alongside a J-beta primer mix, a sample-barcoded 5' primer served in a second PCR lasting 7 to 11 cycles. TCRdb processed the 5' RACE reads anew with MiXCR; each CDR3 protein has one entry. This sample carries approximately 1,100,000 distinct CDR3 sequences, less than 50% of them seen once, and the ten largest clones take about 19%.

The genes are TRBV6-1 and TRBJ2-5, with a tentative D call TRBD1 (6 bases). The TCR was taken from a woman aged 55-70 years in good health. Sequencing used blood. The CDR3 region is CASSEARDIQETQYF. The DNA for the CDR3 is TGTGCCAGCAGTGAGGCCCGGGACATCCAAGAGACCCAGTACTTC.